This T cell receptor beta chain was identified during a study of T cells in Graves' hyperthyroidism and ophthalmopathy. V was shortened by 5 bases and J by 2 bases, with 7 bases between the two germline ends. The CDR3 loop spans 12 amino acids. Amplified TCR beta CDR3 regions derived from RNA transcripts. The HTBI primer set served for first-round RT-PCR of the TCR CDR3. TCRdb independently ran MiXCR on the multiplex PCR reads; one entry per CDR3 protein. This sample has about 480,000 distinct CDR3 sequences; around an eighth occur once, and the top ten carry 15% to 20%. There are many counts of this clonotype.

The chain joins TRBV12-3 or TRBV12-4 to TRBJ2-7; D gene ambiguous. Sequenced material: blood. The TCR was taken from a woman under 30 with Graves' hyperthyroidism. The CDR3 DNA is TGTGCCAGCAGTCTGCTGGCCTACGAGCAGTACTTC. This codes for CASSLLAYEQYF.